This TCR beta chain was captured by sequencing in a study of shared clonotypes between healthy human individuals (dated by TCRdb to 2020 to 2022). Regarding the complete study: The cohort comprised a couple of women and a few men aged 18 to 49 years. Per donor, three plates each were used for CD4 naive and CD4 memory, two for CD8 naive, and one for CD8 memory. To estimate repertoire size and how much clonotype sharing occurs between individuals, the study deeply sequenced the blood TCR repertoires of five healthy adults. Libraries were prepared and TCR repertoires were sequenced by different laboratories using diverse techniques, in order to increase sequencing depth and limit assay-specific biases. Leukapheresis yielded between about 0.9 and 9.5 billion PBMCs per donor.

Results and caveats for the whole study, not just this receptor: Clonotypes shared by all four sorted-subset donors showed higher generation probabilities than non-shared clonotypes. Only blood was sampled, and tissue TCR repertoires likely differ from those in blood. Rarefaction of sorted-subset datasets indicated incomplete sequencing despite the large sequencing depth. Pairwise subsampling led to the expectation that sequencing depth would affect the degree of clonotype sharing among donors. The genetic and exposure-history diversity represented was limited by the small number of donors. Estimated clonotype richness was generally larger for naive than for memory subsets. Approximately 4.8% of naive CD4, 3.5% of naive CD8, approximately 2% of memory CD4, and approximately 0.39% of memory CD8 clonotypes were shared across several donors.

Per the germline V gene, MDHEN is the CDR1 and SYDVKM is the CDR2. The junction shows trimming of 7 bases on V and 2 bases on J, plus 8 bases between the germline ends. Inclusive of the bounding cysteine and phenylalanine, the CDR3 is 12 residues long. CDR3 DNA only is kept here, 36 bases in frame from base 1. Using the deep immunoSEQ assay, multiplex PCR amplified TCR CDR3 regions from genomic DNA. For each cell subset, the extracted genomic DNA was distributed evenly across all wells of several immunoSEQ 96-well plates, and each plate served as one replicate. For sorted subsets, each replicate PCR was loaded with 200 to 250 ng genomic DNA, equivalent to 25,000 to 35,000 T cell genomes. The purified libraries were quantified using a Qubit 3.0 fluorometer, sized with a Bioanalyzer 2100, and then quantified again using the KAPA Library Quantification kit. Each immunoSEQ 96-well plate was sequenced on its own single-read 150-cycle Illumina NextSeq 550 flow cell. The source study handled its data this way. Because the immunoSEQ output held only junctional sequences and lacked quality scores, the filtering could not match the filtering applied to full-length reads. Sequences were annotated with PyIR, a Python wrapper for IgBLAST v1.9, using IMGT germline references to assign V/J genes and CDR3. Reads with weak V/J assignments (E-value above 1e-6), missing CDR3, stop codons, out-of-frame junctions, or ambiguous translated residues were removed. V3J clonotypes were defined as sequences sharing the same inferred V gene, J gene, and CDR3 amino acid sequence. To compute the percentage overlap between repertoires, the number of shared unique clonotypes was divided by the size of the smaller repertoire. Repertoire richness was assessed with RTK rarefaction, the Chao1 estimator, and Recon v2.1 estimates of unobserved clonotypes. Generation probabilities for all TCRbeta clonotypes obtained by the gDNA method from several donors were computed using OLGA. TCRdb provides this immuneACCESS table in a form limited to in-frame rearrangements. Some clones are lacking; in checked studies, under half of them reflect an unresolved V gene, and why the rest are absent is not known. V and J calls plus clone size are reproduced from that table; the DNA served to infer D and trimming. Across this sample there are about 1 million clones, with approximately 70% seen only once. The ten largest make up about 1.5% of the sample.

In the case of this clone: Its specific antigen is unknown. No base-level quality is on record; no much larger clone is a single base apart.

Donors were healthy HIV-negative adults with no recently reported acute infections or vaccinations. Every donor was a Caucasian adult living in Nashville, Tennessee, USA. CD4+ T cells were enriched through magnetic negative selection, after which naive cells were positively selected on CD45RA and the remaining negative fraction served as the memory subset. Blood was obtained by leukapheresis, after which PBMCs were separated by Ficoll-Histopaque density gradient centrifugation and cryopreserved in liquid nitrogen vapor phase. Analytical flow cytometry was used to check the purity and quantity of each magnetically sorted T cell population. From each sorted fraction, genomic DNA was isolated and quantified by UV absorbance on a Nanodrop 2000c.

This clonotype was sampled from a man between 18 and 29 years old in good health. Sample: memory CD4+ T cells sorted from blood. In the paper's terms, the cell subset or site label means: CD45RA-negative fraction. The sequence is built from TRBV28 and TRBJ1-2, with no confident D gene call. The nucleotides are TGTGCCAGCAACACTTACAACTATGGCTACACCTTC. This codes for CASNTYNYGYTF.